The rows below give T cell receptor beta chains drawn from one sample of a study of human T cells and chemical hapten exposure. TCRdb passed the RACE reads through MiXCR, listing each CDR3 protein once. The sample records about 77,000 distinct CDR3 sequences, over 6.5% being singletons. Sequences were obtained from whole blood. These receptors were collected from a female donor in good health. Some clones in this sample may be carry-over from other donors' samples. The CDR3 runs from the conserved cysteine through the conserved F or W. A D gene is named only where the DNA matches it firmly. Clone size is given for some rows only: seen once, a few or many times, or a class if the clone is expanded.

d_gene,v_gene,j_gene,abundance,CDR3nt,CDR3aa
NA,TRBV14,TRBJ2-2,many,TGTGCCAGCAGCCAAGATAGGGGCGGGGAGCTGTTTTTT,CASSQDRGGELFF
TRBD1,TRBV28,TRBJ1-1,many,TGTGCCAGCAGTTTATTAGGACAGGTGAACACTGAAGCTTTCTTT,CASSLLGQVNTEAFF
NA,TRBV14,TRBJ2-7,NA,TGTGCCAGCAGCCAAGTATCTCGGGGGGCCTTTGCCTACGAGCAGTACTTC,CASSQVSRGAFAYEQYF
TRBD1,TRBV5-5,TRBJ1-1,many,TGTGCCAGCAGCCGGACAGGGCTGAACACTGAAGCTTTCTTT,CASSRTGLNTEAFF
NA,TRBV12-5,TRBJ1-2,many,TGTGCTAGTGGTTTGGTTGTCGGAGGGGATGACTATGGCTACACCTTC,CASGLVVGGDDYGYTF
TRBD2,TRBV12-3/TRBV12-4,TRBJ2-3,many,TGTGCCAGCTCGCTCGGGTTAGCGGGCGCCTACACAGATACGCAGTATTTT,CASSLGLAGAYTDTQYF
TRBD1,TRBV29-1,TRBJ1-1,NA,TGCAGCGTTGGGGGACAGATGAACACTGAAGCTTTCTTT,CSVGGQMNTEAFF
TRBD1,TRBV7-8,TRBJ1-2,NA,TGTGCCAGCAGCATCGGACAGGGCCTGGCCTATGGCTACACCTTC,CASSIGQGLAYGYTF
TRBD1,TRBV5-4,TRBJ1-1,NA,TGTGCCAGCAGCGCAGGGGGCCCCGTGAACACTGAAGCTTTCTTT,CASSAGGPVNTEAFF
TRBD1,TRBV27,TRBJ1-4,medium-sized,TGTGCCAGCAGTTCAGGGGGGGGAGTGTTTTTT,CASSSGGGVFF
NA,TRBV7-9,TRBJ1-1,NA,TGTGCCAGCAGCCTACGCGGGAGCATGAACACTGAAGCTTTCTTT,CASSLRGSMNTEAFF
NA,TRBV10-3,TRBJ1-6,many,TGTGCCATCAGCGAGACGTTTAGTTCACCCCTCCACTTT,CAISETFSSPLHF
NA,TRBV29-1,TRBJ2-7,once,TGCAGCGTTGGATTACAGGGAGAGCAGTACTTC,CSVGLQGEQYF
TRBD1,TRBV20-1,TRBJ1-1,NA,TGCAGTGCTAAAGACAGGGGCCAATACACTGAAGCTTTCTTT,CSAKDRGQYTEAFF
NA,TRBV3-1,TRBJ2-7,NA,TGTGCCAGCAGCCAAGTTGGGGGGCCATACGAGCAGTACTTC,CASSQVGGPYEQYF
TRBD1,TRBV7-2,TRBJ1-4,few,TGTGCCAGCAGCCCTACAGGGGTTGTCAAGTCGGGCGAAAAACTGTTTTTT,CASSPTGVVKSGEKLFF
NA,TRBV7-9,TRBJ1-1,many,TGTGCCAGCAGCACCATGAACACTGAAGCTTTCTTT,CASSTMNTEAFF
NA,TRBV4-3,TRBJ2-7,many,TGCGCCAGCAGCCAAGATTTAGGGCCAGAGCAGTACTTC,CASSQDLGPEQYF
NA,TRBV3-1,TRBJ1-6,few,TGTGCCAGCAGCCCTAAATGGACAGACCGAAATTCACCCCTCCACTTT,CASSPKWTDRNSPLHF
NA,TRBV4-1,TRBJ2-5,many,TGCGCCAGCAGCCAAGGGGGATGGGTAAGAGAGACCCAGTACTTC,CASSQGGWVRETQYF
NA,TRBV20-1,TRBJ1-1,NA,TGCAACGCATACGGTCCAGGGTCACGGGTGAACACTGAAGCTTTCTTT,CNAYGPGSRVNTEAFF
TRBD2,TRBV7-2,TRBJ2-5,many,TGTGCCAGCAGCTCCCAATGGACTAGCGGGGGGCAAGAGACCCAGTACTTC,CASSSQWTSGGQETQYF
NA,TRBV7-9,TRBJ2-1,many,TGTGCCAGCAGCCCTGGAGGGAGGGGGGCCTACAATGAGCAGTTCTTC,CASSPGGRGAYNEQFF
NA,TRBV3-1,TRBJ2-7,few,TGTGCCAGCAGCCAAGGCTGGGCCTACGAGCAGTACTTC,CASSQGWAYEQYF
NA,TRBV20-1,TRBJ1-1,many,TGCAGTGCTAGAGATCTAGGAAGCAACACTGAAGCTTTCTTT,CSARDLGSNTEAFF
NA,TRBV5-1,TRBJ2-2,NA,TGCGCCAGCAGCTTGCAGCCCACAGGGGAGCTGTTTTTT,CASSLQPTGELFF
TRBD1,TRBV28,TRBJ1-1,many,TGTGCCAGCAGTCTCCGGACAGGGGGCACGAACACTGAAGCTTTCTTT,CASSLRTGGTNTEAFF
TRBD1,TRBV7-7,TRBJ2-7,many,TGTGCCAGCAGCCCCGGACAGGAAGCCTACGAGCAGTACTTC,CASSPGQEAYEQYF
NA,TRBV3-1,TRBJ1-1,few,TGTGCCAGCAGCCAAATTGGCAACACTGAAGCTTTCTTT,CASSQIGNTEAFF
NA,TRBV5-1,TRBJ1-1,NA,TGCGCCAGCAGCTTGGCTAGCGGAGGAATGAACACTGAAGCTTTCTTT,CASSLASGGMNTEAFF
NA,TRBV9,TRBJ2-5,few,TGTGCCAGCAGCGCGACAGGTTGTCAAGAGACCCAGTACTTC,CASSATGCQETQYF
NA,TRBV20-1,TRBJ2-3,NA,TGCAGTGCATATGCAGTGAGCACAGATACGCAGTATTTT,CSAYAVSTDTQYF
NA,TRBV2,TRBJ2-1,NA,TGTGCCAGCAGTGAATCTGGGGGGTACTCCTACAGTGAGCAGTTCTTC,CASSESGGYSYSEQFF
NA,TRBV5-1,TRBJ2-6,NA,TGCGCCAGCAGCTGGATGATGGGGAGAGGGGCCAACGTCCTGACTTTC,CASSWMMGRGANVLTF
NA,TRBV6-5,TRBJ1-4,many,TGTGCCAGCAGTTACAATGCAGGGTCGTCTGAAAAACTGTTTTTT,CASSYNAGSSEKLFF
NA,TRBV6-6,TRBJ2-4,few,TGTGCCAGCAGTTCTCCCTCAGGGACTTTAGCCAAAAACATTCAGTACTTC,CASSSPSGTLAKNIQYF
NA,TRBV6-6,TRBJ1-1,NA,TGTGCCAGCAGTTACCTGGTCTTGAACACTGAAGCTTTCTTT,CASSYLVLNTEAFF
NA,TRBV4-3,TRBJ2-1,many,TGTGCCAGCAGCCAAGATCAGGACGGTTACAATGAGCAGTTCTTC,CASSQDQDGYNEQFF
NA,TRBV12-3/TRBV12-4,TRBJ2-3,few,TGTGCCAGCAGTTTTAGGCGGGGGCGCACAGATACGCAGTATTTT,CASSFRRGRTDTQYF
NA,TRBV7-2,TRBJ1-1,NA,TGTGCCAGCAGCTTAGGGGGGGGGCGGACTGAAGCTTTCTTT,CASSLGGGRTEAFF
NA,TRBV29-1,TRBJ2-1,NA,TGCAGCCTCCGAGCGGGTGCCCCAGATAAGCAGTTCTTC,CSLRAGAPDKQFF
NA,TRBV5-6,TRBJ2-3,few,TGTGCCAGCAGCTTGGGGGGCCTAAGCACAGATACGCAGTATTTT,CASSLGGLSTDTQYF
NA,TRBV6-4,TRBJ2-2,many,TGTGCCAGCAGCCACGAGGTTTCCGGGGAGCTGTTTTTT,CASSHEVSGELFF
TRBD1,TRBV28,TRBJ1-2,many,TGTGCCAGCAAAATGACAGGGCCTAACTATGGCTACACCTTC,CASKMTGPNYGYTF
NA,TRBV7-9,TRBJ2-1,few,TGTGCCAGCAGCTTTGTCGGGTACAATGAGCAGTTCTTC,CASSFVGYNEQFF
TRBD1,TRBV5-1,TRBJ1-1,many,TGCGCCAGCAGCCGAGACAGGGACACTGAAGCTTTCTTT,CASSRDRDTEAFF
TRBD1,TRBV12-3/TRBV12-4,TRBJ1-2,many,TGTGCCAGCAGTCCGGGGACAGTAAATGGCTACACCTTC,CASSPGTVNGYTF
NA,TRBV12-3/TRBV12-4,TRBJ1-1,few,TGTGCCAGCAGTAGGGGGTCAGAAGCTTTCTTT,CASSRGSEAFF
NA,TRBV3-1,TRBJ1-3,NA,TGTGCCAGCAGCCAGACCTGCGGCTCTGGAAACACCATATATTTT,CASSQTCGSGNTIYF
TRBD1,TRBV6-2/TRBV6-3,TRBJ1-2,few,TGTGCCAGCAGCCGGACAGGGGACTATGGCTACACCTTC,CASSRTGDYGYTF
TRBD1,TRBV20-1,TRBJ1-5,few,TGCAGTGCTAGAGACGCGGGACAGGGGGTGGGGCCCCAGCATTTT,CSARDAGQGVGPQHF
NA,TRBV7-8,TRBJ2-6,many,TGTGCCAGCAGCCGGGGACGGGGGCCGGGGGCCAACGTCCTGACTTTC,CASSRGRGPGANVLTF
NA,TRBV29-1,TRBJ1-2,many,TGCAGCACAGGGATGGATGGCTACACCTTC,CSTGMDGYTF
TRBD1,TRBV28,TRBJ1-5,few,TGTGCCAGCAGTCCTCAGGGGGGGTATCAGCCCCAGCATTTT,CASSPQGGYQPQHF
NA,TRBV30,TRBJ2-3,many,TGTGCCCCGAGGGGATTGGGGGGGCCATCCACAGATACGCAGTATTTT,CAPRGLGGPSTDTQYF
TRBD1,TRBV4-2,TRBJ2-3,many,TGTGCCAGCAGCCAAGATAGTAGACAGGGCTCCACTGGCACAGATACGCAGTATTTT,CASSQDSRQGSTGTDTQYF
TRBD1,TRBV20-1,TRBJ2-7,many,TGCAGTGCTATGGGACAGCTAGTAGGCTACGAGCAGTACTTC,CSAMGQLVGYEQYF
NA,TRBV2,TRBJ2-3,many,TGTGCCAGCAGTGAAACGTCCCCAACTAGCACAGATACGCAGTATTTT,CASSETSPTSTDTQYF